This T cell receptor (beta chain) was documented in a study of shared T cell receptors in the human thymus. Sequenced by immunoSEQ multiplex PCR; TCRdb stores in-frame clones only, minus some. This table holds hundreds of thousands of clones, 78% found once. The same specimen was also included in a second study, on human thymus T cells. That source notes: Donation came from healthy Finnish infants having corrective surgery for congenital heart defects. Resections obtained during corrective heart surgery supplied the thymus tissue. Gene usage (both V and J) appeared biased in thymic and blood repertoires. What related research reported was that thymic repertoires overlapped highly among unrelated individuals.

This receptor was taken from a boy less than two years old with a congenital heart defect. Input material: thymocytes.

The CDR3 DNA is TGTGCCACCAGCAGAGAGGGAGGGCGGGGAGAGTATTGGGAGACCCAGTACTTC. Its translation is CATSREGGRGEYWETQYF. This chain links TRBV15 with TRBJ2-5; 7 bases line up with TRBD2. Trimming at V came to 0 bases and at J to 5 bases, leaving 15 bases not matched to a gene. The CDR3 sequence is 18 residues long. In germline, CDR1 is LNHNV, CDR2 YYDKDF (reference sequence).